One and the same sample provided the 18 T cell receptor beta chains below, sequenced in a study of control samples from healthy donors and cancer patients. Assay: immunoSEQ multiplex PCR; the TCRdb copy retains only in-frame clones and omits some. The sample holds 45,000 to 60,000 clones, 87% seen once. The sample consisted of PBMCs. These receptors came from a man in his 60s with head and neck cancer.

J is TRBJ2-5 and V is TRBV6-6; D is uncertain. This CDR3 has 12 residues. Germline CDR1 MNHNY, CDR2 SVGAGI (reference sequence). Trimming removed 2 bases from V and 5 bases from J, with 6 bases in between. Written as DNA, the CDR3 is TGTGCCAGCAGTTACGGATTGGAGACCCAGTACTTC. It is translated as CASSYGLETQYF.

V gene TRBV11-3 combines with J gene TRBJ2-2; 14 bases agree with TRBD2. Per germline, CDR1 SGHNT and CDR2 YENEEA. The V gene end was trimmed by 4 bases and the J gene end by 7 bases; junction bases not matched to a gene: 5. This CDR3 spans 16 amino acids. The CDR3 DNA is TGTGCCAGCAGCTCCGGGACTAGCGGGAGATTCGGGGAGCTGTTTTTT. This encodes CASSSGTSGRFGELFF.

This clone was observed a few times. J is TRBJ2-3 and V is TRBV18; 8 bases agree with TRBD1. The CDR3 loop spans 15 amino acids. The germline gives CDR1 KGHSH, CDR2 LQKENI. V lost 3 bases to trimming and J lost 1 base; unmatched junction nucleotides: 3. CDR3 DNA: TGTGCCAGCTCACCGATGACAGGGGGCACAGATACGCAGTATTTT. It translates to CASSPMTGGTDTQYF.

The chain employs TRBV7-2 and TRBJ2-1, with 7 bases lining up with TRBD2. The CDR3 consists of 17 residues. The V gene end was trimmed by 5 bases and the J gene end by 5 bases; junction bases not matched to a gene: 15. CDR1 is SGHTA and CDR2 is FQGNSA in the germline V gene. The CDR3 nucleotides are TGTGCCAGCAGCCTCCGGGCCCTAAGAGGGACTAACAATGAGCAGTTCTTC. Protein: CASSLRALRGTNNEQFF.

CDR3 sequence (DNA): TGTGCCAGCTCACCAGAGGATACGCAGTATTTT. Protein: CASSPEDTQYF. The chain is built from TRBV18 and TRBJ2-3; no firm D call. The V end lost 2 bases, the J end lost 6 bases, and 3 bases lay between the germline ends. This CDR3 region has 11 residues. Germline V gene sequence: CDR1 KGHSH, CDR2 LQKENI.

The chain carries TRBV11-2 and TRBJ1-6, with TRBD1 as a possible D gene (6 bases). V gave up 4 bases and J gave up 3 bases, with 10 bases separating them. The V gene's germline CDR1 is SGHAT and CDR2 FQNNGV. The CDR3 is 15 residues long. DNA of the CDR3: TGTGCCAGCAGCTCTACAGGGAACTATAATTCACCCCTCCACTTT. Its protein is CASSSTGNYNSPLHF.

The CDR3 DNA reads TGCGCCAGCAGTCAATTAGGGGATTACGAGCAGTTCTTC. This codes for CASSQLGDYEQFF. The rearrangement links TRBV23-1 to TRBJ2-1, with D perhaps TRBD1 (5 bases). TRBV23-1 has ORF status, its function being uncertain. The CDR3 runs to 13 residues. V lost 1 base and J 10 bases, leaving 11 bases between the germline ends.

The chain couples TRBV6-2 or TRBV6-3 to TRBJ2-5; D is possibly TRBD1 or TRBD2 (5 bases each). V lost 2 bases to trimming and J lost 12 bases, with 22 bases between them. CDR1 and CDR2 from the germline V gene are MNHEY and SVGEGT. CDR3 length: 15 amino acids. The CDR3 here is CASSYTRLDTGTEYF. For the CDR3, the DNA is TGTGCCAGCAGTTACACTCGATTGGATACTGGGACGGAGTACTTC.

This sequence joins TRBV3-1 (or the pseudogene TRBV3-2) and TRBJ2-5, with 12 nucleotides matching TRBD2. CDR1 LGHDT and CDR2 YNNKEL come from the germline V gene (reference sequence). The CDR3 sequence is 15 residues long. Unmatched junction bases numbered 5, after V lost 4 bases and J lost 5 bases. The CDR3 DNA reads TGTGCCAGCAGCCGAGGGACTAGCGGGTCGGAGACCCAGTACTTC. Translation: CASSRGTSGSETQYF.

This chain links TRBV21-1 with TRBJ2-7; TRBD2 is the table's D call and was not checked against the DNA. TRBV21-1 is a pseudogene locus. This CDR3 is 20 amino acids long. The chain's CDR3 is CASSKAVNLRGRLTSTFQYF. CDR3 nucleotide sequence: TGTGCCAGCAGCAAAGCCGTTAACCTGCGCGGTCGCCTTACGAGCACCTTTCAGTACTTC.

This chain links TRBV29-1 with TRBJ2-7; tentatively, D is TRBD1 or TRBD2 (5 bases each). This CDR3 is 13 amino acids long. V was pared by 4 bases and J by 2 bases, with 12 bases between. The germline gives CDR1 SQVTM, CDR2 ANQGSEA. CDR3 sequence: CSVVWDLTYEQYF. The CDR3 region has the DNA TGCAGCGTTGTTTGGGACCTAACCTACGAGCAGTACTTC.

This clone showed up just once. This chain connects TRBV13 to TRBJ2-1; the D gene is possibly TRBD2 (6 bases). With 5 bases removed from V and 0 bases from J, the gap between germline ends came to 14 bases. Germline V gene sequence: CDR1 PRHDT, CDR2 FYEKMQ (reference sequence). The CDR3 sequence is 16 residues long. CDR3 sequence (DNA): TGTGCCAGCAGCGCATTGCTAGCGAACTCCTACAATGAGCAGTTCTTC. It codes for CASSALLANSYNEQFF.

Note on this clone: A junction boundary mismatches the germline segment, possibly from a read error. The chain employs TRBV27 and TRBJ1-5; 9 bases line up with TRBD1. The CDR3 covers 15 residues. The germline V gene has CDR1 MNHEY and CDR2 SMNVEV (reference sequence). The CDR3 loop reads CASRQGAVSHQPQHF. Written as DNA, the CDR3 is TGTGCCAGCAGACAGGGGGCGGTTAGCCATCAGCCCCAGCATTTT.

The V call is TRBV5-8, the J call TRBJ2-7, with 9 bases fitting TRBD1. J lost 6 bases, V lost 5 bases, and 9 bases had no gene match. This CDR3 spans 14 amino acids. Germline CDR1 SGHTS, CDR2 YDEGEE. CDR3 protein: CASRPGTGPGEQYF. In DNA, the CDR3 is TGTGCCAGCAGGCCCGGGACAGGGCCAGGCGAGCAGTACTTC.

Details on this clone: Likely a read error: the CDR3 ends without its conserved phenylalanine or tryptophan. The DNA is left out, because the CDR3 cannot be placed on it with certainty; the CDR3 is given as TCRdb lists it. The CDR3 sequence: CSAVGQGNSFY. This chain joins TRBV29-1 and TRBJ1-2; the table's TRBD1 call for D was not verified on the DNA. The CDR3 has 11 amino acids, counting both end residues. Germline V CDR1 and CDR2: SQVTM, ANQGSEA.

This rearrangement joins TRBV3-1 (or the pseudogene TRBV3-2) to TRBJ2-7; D is tentatively TRBD1 or TRBD2 (5 bases each). CDR1 LGHDT and CDR2 YNNKEL come from the germline V gene (reference sequence). The V gene lost 4 bases and the J gene lost 6 bases, with 13 bases spanning the gap. The CDR3 contains 13 residues. DNA for the CDR3: TGTGCCAGCAGCCCGGGACCCGCCAGCGAGCAGTACTTC. Its protein product is CASSPGPASEQYF.

The V call is TRBV19, the J call TRBJ1-4; weak D call: TRBD1 (5 bases). V was clipped by 5 bases and J by 0 bases, with 13 bases between them. The CDR3 is made up of 16 amino acids. Looked up from germline, CDR1 is LNHDA and CDR2 is SQIVND (reference sequence). CDR3 DNA sequence: TGTGCCAGTAGTGTGGGGACGTCCGCAACTAATGAAAAACTGTTTTTT. This codes for CASSVGTSATNEKLFF.

The chain recombines TRBV4-1 with TRBJ2-7; D is tentatively TRBD1 or TRBD2 (5 bases each). V lost 3 bases, J lost 3 bases, and 15 bases lay in between. This CDR3 contains 15 residues. Germline loops: CDR1 MGHRA, CDR2 YSYEKL. CDR3 bases: TGCGCCAGCAGCCACCGGGACGAGGAGAGCTACGAGCAGTACTTC. Amino acids: CASSHRDEESYEQYF.